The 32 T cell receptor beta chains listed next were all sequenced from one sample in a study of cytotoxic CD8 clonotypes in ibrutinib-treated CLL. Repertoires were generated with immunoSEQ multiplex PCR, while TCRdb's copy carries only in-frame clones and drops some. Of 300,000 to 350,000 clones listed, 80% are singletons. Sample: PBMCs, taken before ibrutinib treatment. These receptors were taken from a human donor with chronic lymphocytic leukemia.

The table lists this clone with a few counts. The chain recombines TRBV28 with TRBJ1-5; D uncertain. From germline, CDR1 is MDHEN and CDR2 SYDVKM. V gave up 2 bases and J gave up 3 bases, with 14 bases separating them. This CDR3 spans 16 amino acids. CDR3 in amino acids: CASSLRLSTANQPQHF. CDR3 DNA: TGTGCCAGCAGTTTACGCTTATCTACAGCCAATCAGCCCCAGCATTTT.

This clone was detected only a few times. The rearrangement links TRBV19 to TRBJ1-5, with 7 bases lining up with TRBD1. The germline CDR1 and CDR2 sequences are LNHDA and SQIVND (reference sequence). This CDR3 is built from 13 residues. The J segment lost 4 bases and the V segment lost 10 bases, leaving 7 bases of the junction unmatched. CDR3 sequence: CATTPGGNQPQHF. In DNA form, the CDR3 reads TGTGCCACCACCCCAGGGGGTAATCAGCCCCAGCATTTT.

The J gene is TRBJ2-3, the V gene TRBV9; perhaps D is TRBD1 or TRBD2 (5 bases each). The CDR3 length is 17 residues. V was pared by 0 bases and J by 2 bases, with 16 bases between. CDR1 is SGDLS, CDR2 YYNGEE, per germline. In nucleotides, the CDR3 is TGTGCCAGCAGCGTAGCCCCCCCCGAGGGGACCACAGATACGCAGTATTTT. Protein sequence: CASSVAPPEGTTDTQYF.

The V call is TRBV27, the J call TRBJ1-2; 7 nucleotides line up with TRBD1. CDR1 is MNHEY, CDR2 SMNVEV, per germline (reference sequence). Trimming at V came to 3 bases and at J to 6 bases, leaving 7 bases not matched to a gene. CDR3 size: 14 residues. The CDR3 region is CASSFRGYTDGYTF. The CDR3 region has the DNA TGTGCCAGCAGTTTCAGGGGGTATACGGATGGCTACACCTTC.

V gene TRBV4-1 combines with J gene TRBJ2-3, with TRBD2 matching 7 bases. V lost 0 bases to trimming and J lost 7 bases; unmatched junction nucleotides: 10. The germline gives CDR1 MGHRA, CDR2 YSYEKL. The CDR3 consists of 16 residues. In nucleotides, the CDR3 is TGCGCCAGCAGCCAAGAGAGCGGGACCCCGGTGAATACGCAGTATTTT. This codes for CASSQESGTPVNTQYF.

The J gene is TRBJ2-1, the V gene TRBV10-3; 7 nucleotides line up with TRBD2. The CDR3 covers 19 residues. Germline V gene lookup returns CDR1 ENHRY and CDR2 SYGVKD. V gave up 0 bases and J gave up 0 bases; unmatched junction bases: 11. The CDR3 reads CAISESPSGKVSSYNEQFF. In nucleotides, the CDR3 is TGTGCCATCAGTGAGTCGCCTAGCGGTAAAGTAAGCTCCTACAATGAGCAGTTCTTC.

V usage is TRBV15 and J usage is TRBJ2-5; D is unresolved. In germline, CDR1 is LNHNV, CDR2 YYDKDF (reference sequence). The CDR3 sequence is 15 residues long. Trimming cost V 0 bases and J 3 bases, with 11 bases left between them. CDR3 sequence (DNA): TGTGCCACCAGCAGAGATTATGGGCGAGAAGAGACCCAGTACTTC. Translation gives CATSRDYGREETQYF.

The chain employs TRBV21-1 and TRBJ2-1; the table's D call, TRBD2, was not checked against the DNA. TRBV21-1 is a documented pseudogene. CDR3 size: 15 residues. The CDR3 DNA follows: TGTGCCAGCAGCCCAAGCGGGGAGAAGAACAATGAGCAGTTCTTC. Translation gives CASSPSGEKNNEQFF.

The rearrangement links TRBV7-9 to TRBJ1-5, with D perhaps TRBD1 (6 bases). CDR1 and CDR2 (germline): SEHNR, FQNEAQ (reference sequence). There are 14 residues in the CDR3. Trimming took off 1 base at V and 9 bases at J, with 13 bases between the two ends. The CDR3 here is CASSLGAGERPQHF. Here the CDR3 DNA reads TGTGCCAGCAGCTTAGGGGCAGGGGAACGGCCCCAGCATTTT.

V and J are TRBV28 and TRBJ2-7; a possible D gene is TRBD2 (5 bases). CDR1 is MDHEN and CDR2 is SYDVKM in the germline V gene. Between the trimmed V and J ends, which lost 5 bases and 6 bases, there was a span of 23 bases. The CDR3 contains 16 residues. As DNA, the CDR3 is TGTGCCAGCAGTCTCCCCGGAGCCCGGGGTGACTCCGAGCAGTACTTC. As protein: CASSLPGARGDSEQYF.

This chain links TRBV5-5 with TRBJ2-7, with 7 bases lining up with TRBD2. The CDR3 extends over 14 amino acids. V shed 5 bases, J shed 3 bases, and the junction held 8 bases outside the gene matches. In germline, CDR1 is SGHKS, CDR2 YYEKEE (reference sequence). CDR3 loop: CASSGTTFFYEQYF. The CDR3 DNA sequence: TGTGCCAGCAGTGGGACTACCTTTTTCTACGAGCAGTACTTC. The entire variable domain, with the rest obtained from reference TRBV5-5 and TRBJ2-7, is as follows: DAGVTQSPTHLIKTRGQQVTLRCSPISGHKSVSWYQQVLGQGPQFIFQYYEKEERGRGNFPDRFSARQFPNYSSELNVNALLLGDSALYLCASSGTTFFYEQYFGPGTRLTVT.

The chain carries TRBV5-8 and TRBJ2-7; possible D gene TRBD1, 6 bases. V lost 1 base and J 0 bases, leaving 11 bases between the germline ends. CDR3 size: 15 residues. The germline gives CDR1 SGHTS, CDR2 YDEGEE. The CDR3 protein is CASSLLGQLSYEQYF. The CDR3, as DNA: TGTGCCAGCAGCTTGTTGGGACAACTCTCCTACGAGCAGTACTTC.

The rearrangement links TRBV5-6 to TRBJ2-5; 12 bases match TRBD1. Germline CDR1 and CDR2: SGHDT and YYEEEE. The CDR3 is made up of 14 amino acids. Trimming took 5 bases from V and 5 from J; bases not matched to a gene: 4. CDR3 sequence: CASSRDRGLETQYF. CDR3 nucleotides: TGTGCCAGCAGTCGGGACAGGGGGCTGGAGACCCAGTACTTC.

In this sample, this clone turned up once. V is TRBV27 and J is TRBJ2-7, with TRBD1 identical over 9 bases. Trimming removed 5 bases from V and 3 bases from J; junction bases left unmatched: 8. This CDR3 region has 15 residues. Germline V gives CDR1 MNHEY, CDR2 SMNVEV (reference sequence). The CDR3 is CASSPSGTGLYEQYF. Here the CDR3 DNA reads TGTGCCAGCAGTCCCTCTGGGACAGGGCTCTACGAGCAGTACTTC.

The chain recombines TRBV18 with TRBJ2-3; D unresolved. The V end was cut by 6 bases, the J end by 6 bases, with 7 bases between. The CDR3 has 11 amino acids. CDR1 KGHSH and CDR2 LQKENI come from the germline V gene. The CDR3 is CASSPGDTQYF. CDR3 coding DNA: TGTGCCAGCTCTCCCGGGGATACGCAGTATTTT.

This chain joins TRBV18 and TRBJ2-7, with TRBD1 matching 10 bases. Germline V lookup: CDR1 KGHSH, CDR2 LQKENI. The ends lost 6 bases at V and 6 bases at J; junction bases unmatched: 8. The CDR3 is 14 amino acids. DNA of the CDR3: TGTGCCAGCTCGGCCGGGACAGGGGTTGGCGAGCAGTACTTC. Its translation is CASSAGTGVGEQYF.

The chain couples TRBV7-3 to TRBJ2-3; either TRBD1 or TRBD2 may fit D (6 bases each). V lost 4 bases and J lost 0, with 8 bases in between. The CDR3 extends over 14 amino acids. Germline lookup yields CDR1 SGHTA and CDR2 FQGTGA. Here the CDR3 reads CASSWGASTDTQYF. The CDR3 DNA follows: TGTGCCAGCAGCTGGGGGGCCAGCACAGATACGCAGTATTTT.

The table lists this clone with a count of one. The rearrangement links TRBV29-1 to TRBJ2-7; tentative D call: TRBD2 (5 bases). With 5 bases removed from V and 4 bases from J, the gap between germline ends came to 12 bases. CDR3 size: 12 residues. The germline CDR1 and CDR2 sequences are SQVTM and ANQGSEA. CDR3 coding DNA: TGCAGCGTTCGGCTAGCACCATACGAGCAGTACTTC. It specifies CSVRLAPYEQYF.

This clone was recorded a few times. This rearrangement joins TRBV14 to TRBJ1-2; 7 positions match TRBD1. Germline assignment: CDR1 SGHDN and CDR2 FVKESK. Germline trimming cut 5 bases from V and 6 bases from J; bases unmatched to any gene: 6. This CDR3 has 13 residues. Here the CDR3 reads CASSARGRDGYTF. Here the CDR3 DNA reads TGTGCCAGCAGCGCAAGGGGGCGGGATGGCTACACCTTC. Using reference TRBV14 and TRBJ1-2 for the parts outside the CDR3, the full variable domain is EAGVTQFPSHSVIEKGQTVTLRCDPISGHDNLYWYRRVMGKEIKFLLHFVKESKQDESGMPNNRFLAERTGGTYSTLKVQPAELEDSGVYFCASSARGRDGYTFGSGTRLTVV.

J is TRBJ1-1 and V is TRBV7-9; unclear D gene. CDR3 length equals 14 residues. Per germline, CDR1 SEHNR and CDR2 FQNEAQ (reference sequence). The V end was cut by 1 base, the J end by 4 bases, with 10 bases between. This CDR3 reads CASSLGGLGTEAFF. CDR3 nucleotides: TGTGCCAGCAGCTTAGGGGGTTTGGGCACTGAAGCTTTCTTT.

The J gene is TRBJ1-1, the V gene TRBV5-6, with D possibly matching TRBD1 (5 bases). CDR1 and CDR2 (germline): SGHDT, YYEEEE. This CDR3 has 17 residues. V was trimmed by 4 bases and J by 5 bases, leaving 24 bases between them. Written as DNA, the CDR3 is TGTGCCAGCAGCCCACCCCCTGGGACGGGCGTGGAAACTGAAGCTTTCTTT. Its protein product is CASSPPPGTGVETEAFF.

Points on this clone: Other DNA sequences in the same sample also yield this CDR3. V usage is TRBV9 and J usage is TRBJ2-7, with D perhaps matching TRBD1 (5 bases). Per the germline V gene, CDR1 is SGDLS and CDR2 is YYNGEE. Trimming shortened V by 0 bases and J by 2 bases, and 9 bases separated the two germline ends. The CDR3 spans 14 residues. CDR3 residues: CASSVGSGPYEQYF. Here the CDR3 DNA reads TGTGCCAGCAGCGTAGGGTCAGGGCCCTACGAGCAGTACTTC.

The DNA of the CDR3 is TGTGCCAGCAGCTTAAGTCCCCCAGGGGACGGCACAGATACGCAGTATTTT. Translating gives CASSLSPPGDGTDTQYF. The chain links TRBV7-8 to TRBJ2-3; TRBD1 might be the D (6 bases). Germline V lookup: CDR1 SGHVS, CDR2 FQNEAQ. Trimming took 2 bases from V and 1 from J, leaving 16 bases between them. The CDR3 extends over 17 amino acids.

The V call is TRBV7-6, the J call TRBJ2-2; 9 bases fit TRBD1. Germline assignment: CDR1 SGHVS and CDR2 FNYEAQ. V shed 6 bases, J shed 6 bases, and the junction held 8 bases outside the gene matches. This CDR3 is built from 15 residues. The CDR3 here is CASRPTGGIAGELFF. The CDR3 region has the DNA TGTGCCAGCAGACCTACAGGGGGCATCGCCGGGGAGCTGTTTTTT.

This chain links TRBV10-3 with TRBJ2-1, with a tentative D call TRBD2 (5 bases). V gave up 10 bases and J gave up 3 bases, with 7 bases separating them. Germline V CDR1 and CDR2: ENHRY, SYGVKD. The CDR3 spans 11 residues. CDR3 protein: CATTIYNEQFF. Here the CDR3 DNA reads TGTGCCACGACTATCTACAATGAGCAGTTCTTC.

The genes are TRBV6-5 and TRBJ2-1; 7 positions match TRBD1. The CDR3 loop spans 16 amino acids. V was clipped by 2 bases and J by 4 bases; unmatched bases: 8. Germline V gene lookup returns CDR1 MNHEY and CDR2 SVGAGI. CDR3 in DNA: TGTGCCAGCAGTTACGAGGGGGCCAACTTTTACAATGAGCAGTTCTTC. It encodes CASSYEGANFYNEQFF.

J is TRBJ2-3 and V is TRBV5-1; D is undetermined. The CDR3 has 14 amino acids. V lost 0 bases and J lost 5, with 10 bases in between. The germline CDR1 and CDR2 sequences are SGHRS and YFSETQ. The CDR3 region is CASSLVGFGDTQYF. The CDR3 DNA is TGCGCCAGCAGCTTGGTCGGGTTCGGAGATACGCAGTATTTT.

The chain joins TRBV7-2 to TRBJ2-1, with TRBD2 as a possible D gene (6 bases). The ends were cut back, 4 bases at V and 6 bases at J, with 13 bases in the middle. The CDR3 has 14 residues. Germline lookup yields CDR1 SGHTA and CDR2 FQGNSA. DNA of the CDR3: TGTGCCAGCAGCTACGACGGGACTCTCAATGAGCAGTTCTTC. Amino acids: CASSYDGTLNEQFF.

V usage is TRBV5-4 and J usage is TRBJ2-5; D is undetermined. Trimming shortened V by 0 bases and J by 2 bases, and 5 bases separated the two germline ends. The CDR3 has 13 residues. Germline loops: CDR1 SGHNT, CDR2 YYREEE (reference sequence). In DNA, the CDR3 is TGTGCCAGCAGCTTGGCCCAGCAAGAGACCCAGTACTTC. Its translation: CASSLAQQETQYF.

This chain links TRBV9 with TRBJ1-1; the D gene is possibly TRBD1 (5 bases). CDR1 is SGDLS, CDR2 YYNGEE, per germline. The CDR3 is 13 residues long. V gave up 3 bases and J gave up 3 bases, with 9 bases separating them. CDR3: CASSGQSHTEAFF. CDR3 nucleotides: TGTGCCAGCAGCGGACAGAGCCACACTGAAGCTTTCTTT.

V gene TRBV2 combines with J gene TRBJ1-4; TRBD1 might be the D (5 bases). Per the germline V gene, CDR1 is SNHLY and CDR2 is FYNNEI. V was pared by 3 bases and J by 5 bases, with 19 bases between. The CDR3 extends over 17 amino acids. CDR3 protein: CASSDPGTGRLNEKLFF. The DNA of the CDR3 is TGTGCCAGCAGTGACCCCGGCACAGGAAGATTAAATGAAAAACTGTTTTTT.

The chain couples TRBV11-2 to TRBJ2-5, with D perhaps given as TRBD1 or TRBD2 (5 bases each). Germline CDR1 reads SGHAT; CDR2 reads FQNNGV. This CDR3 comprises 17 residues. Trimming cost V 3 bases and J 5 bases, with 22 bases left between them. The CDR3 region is CASSFIPRARGEETQYF. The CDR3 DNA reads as TGTGCCAGCAGCTTCATCCCTCGCGCTCGAGGGGAGGAGACCCAGTACTTC.